The clone carrying this T cell receptor (beta chain) has only a few counts. This specimen comes from a study of blood T cell repertoires in COVID-19. Study context: The United States, Italy and Spain were the sources of the acute and convalescent COVID-19 samples. Sample material is recorded as cDNA or gDNA derived from T cells, B-cell-depleted T cells, or PBMCs.

The data were produced by immunoSEQ multiplex PCR, yet TCRdb's version contains in-frame clones alone and is incomplete. The data show around 170,000 clones, with about 86% seen just once and roughly an eighth held by the top ten. V was clipped by 4 bases and J by 5 bases; unmatched bases: 16. CDR3 length equals 17 residues. Germline-derived CDR1 and CDR2 are SGHRS and YFSETQ. This sequence originates from a man aged 25-40 years with active or convalescent COVID-19. What was sequenced was peripheral blood. The chain joins TRBV5-1 to TRBJ1-2; 8 bases match TRBD1. In DNA form, the CDR3 reads TGCGCCAGCAGCGGAGACAGGGGCATAACAATCGGGTATGGCTACACCTTC. Protein product: CASSGDRGITIGYGYTF.